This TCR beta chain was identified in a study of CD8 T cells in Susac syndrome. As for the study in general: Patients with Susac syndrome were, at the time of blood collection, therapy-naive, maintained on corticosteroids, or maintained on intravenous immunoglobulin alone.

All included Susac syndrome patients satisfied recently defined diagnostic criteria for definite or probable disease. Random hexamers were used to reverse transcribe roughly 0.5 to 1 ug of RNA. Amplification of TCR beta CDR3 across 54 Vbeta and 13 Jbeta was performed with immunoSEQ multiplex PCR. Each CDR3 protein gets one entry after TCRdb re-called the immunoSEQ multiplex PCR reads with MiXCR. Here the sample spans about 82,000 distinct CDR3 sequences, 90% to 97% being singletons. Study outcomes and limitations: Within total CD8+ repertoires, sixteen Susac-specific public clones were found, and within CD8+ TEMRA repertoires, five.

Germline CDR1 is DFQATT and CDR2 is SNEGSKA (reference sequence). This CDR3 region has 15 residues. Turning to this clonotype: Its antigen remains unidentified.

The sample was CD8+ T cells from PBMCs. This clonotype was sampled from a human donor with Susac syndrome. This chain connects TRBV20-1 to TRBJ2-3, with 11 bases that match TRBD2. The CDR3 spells CRARLLAGGADTQYF. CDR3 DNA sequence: TGCAGGGCCCGCTTGCTAGCGGGGGGTGCAGATACGCAGTATTTT.